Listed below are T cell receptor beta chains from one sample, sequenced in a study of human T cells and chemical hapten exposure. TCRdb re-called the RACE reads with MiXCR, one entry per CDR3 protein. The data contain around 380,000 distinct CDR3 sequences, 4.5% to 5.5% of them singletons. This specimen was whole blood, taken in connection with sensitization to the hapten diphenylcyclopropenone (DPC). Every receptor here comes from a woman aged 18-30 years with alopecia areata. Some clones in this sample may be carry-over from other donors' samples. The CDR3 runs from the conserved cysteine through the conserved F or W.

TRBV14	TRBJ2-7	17	CASSPTSGGPLSYEQYF
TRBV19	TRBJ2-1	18	CASSSGLAGGPGNNEQFF
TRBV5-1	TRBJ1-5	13	CASSLEGRQPQHF
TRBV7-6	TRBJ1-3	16	CASSPIREITGNTIYF
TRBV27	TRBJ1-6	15	CASSLRGQSISPLHF
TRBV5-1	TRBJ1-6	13	CASSFGPNSPLHF
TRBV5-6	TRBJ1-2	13	CASSGQGSYGYTF
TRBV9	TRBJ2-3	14	CASSASTSTDTQYF
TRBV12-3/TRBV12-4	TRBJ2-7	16	CASRAYGADFSYEQYF
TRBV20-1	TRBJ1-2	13	CSASQGASYGYTF
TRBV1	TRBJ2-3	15	CTSYRGVGTVDTQYF
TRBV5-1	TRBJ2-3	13	CASSLGELDTQYF
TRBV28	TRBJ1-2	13	CATPTETNYGYTF
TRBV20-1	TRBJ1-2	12	CSAGPGMYGYTF
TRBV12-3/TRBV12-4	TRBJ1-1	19	CASSLSVRGTGIMNTEAFF
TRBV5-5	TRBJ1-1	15	CASSLRQGLNTEAFF
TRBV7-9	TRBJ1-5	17	CASSLAGPQGSDQPQHF
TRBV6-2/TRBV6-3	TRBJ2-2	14	CASSQIGERGELFF
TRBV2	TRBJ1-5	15	CASGEQGSANQPQHF
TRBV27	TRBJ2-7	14	CASSFGQGIYEQYF
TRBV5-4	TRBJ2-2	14	CASSLGTSPGELFF
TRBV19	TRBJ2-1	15	CASSWGEELRDEQFF
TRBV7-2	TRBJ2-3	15	CASSLQPVGTDTQYF
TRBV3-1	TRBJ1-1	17	CASSQESVGREDTEAFF
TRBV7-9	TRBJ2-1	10	CASSSNEQFF
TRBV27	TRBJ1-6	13	CASRVSYNSPLHF
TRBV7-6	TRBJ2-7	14	CASSLEASRNEQYF
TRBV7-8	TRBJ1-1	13	CASSPKLESEAFF
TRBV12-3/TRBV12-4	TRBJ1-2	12	CASTQSLYGYTF
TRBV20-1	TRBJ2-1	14	CSARGPRDFNEQFF
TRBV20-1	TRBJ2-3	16	CSARDFERGGTDTQYF
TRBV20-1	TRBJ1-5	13	CSARRADNQPQHF
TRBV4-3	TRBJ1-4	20	CASSQDWWGQGAQGGEKLFF